The text below deals with one T cell receptor (beta chain). What it binds is unknown. The sample comes from a study of cytomegalovirus exposure and HLA in healthy donors. Deletions cut 5 bases from V and 5 bases from J, with 28 bases between. The CDR3 is 19 amino acids. Germline lookup yields CDR1 SEHNR and CDR2 FQNEAQ (reference sequence). Primers: 60 Vbeta forward and 13 Jbeta reverse. Sequencing used immunoSEQ multiplex PCR; TCRdb keeps in-frame clones, though not all of them. The table lists some 150,000 clones, roughly 80% of them singletons, with around 4.5% in the top ten. Whole-study results and caveats: Equally common other TCR beta chains were less clonally expanded than HLA-associated ones, a later analysis found.

Sequencing input: PBMCs. The TCR originated in a man aged 35 to 55 in good health and CMV-seropositive. V and J are TRBV7-9 and TRBJ2-1, with D maybe TRBD1 (7 bases). The DNA for the CDR3 is TGTGCCAGCAGCCCCGTAGGAGGGGGCGGATTTTATGGGAACAATGAGCAGTTCTTC. Protein sequence: CASSPVGGGGFYGNNEQFF.